Sequencing of this T cell receptor (beta chain) was carried out in a study of cytomegalovirus exposure and HLA in healthy donors (dated by TCRdb to between 2016 and 2019). Turning to the overall study: According to a later analysis, one platform produced both the 110 or so validation repertoires and the 666 repertoires of the first cohort. The study was designed to test whether signatures of past pathogen exposure could be identified by cataloging public T cell receptors. In addition to the first cohort of around 670 subjects, a separate validation cohort of approximately 120 different subjects was used. To predict cytomegalovirus infection status, the study brought together high-throughput TCR immunosequencing, statistical association of individual TCRs with disease status, and machine learning.

The library was generated by the immunoSEQ multiplex PCR assay. The paper's processing steps were these. A statistical classification framework was built for diagnosing cytomegalovirus status from the catalog of TCR beta chain sequences. Drawn from immuneACCESS, this table holds only the in-frame rearrangements with V and J called that TCRdb kept. Clones are partly lost; checked studies trace under half to an unresolved V gene and leave the rest unexplained. The DNA was the basis for D and trimming; V, J and clone size are from that table. The sample yields 200,000 to 250,000 clones; about 90% were counted once. Around 12% of the sample is held by the ten biggest clonotypes. Taken from cysteine to phenylalanine, the CDR3 has 16 residues. The kept DNA is CDR3 alone, 48 bases in frame from the first base. The V end gives up 3 bases and the J end 4 bases, leaving 10 bases in the junction not matched to a gene. CDR1 SGHRS and CDR2 YFSETQ are derived from the germline V gene.

Separate from the approximately 700-subject first cohort, the validation cohort of around 130 subjects was the group to which the donors belonged. The investigation overall reported the following: The study gave a list of over 150 TCR beta chains associated with cytomegalovirus. In vitro tests confirmed that a few of the cytomegalovirus-associated TCR beta chains recognize cytomegalovirus antigens. The classifier was reported to diagnose cytomegalovirus status with high specificity and sensitivity in both the original and validation cohorts. Subsequent analysis determined that TCRs grouped into clusters in the first cohort also showed a tendency toward co-occurrence across the 130 or so validation repertoires, and 85% to 95% of cluster scores exceeded 0. While some public TCRs were present in many individuals, most TCR sequences turned up only very rarely across donors. It was suggested by the authors that the approach could potentially be generalized to other disease states and immunological phenotypes. All 120 or so repertoires were used to score co-occurrence in the validation cohort in a later analysis, because that analysis had no HLA typing for the cohort.

Concerning this clone itself: The antigen this receptor binds is unknown. Base qualities were left out, and no much larger clone turns up one base away.

This clonotype originated in a young man in good health and CMV-seropositive. The rearranged segments are TRBV5-1 and TRBJ2-3, and TRBD1 matches 8 of the central bases. The sample consisted of PBMCs. The CDR3 sequence is CASSSPRGRAADTQYF. The DNA is TGCGCCAGCAGCTCGCCCAGGGGGCGGGCGGCAGATACGCAGTATTTT.